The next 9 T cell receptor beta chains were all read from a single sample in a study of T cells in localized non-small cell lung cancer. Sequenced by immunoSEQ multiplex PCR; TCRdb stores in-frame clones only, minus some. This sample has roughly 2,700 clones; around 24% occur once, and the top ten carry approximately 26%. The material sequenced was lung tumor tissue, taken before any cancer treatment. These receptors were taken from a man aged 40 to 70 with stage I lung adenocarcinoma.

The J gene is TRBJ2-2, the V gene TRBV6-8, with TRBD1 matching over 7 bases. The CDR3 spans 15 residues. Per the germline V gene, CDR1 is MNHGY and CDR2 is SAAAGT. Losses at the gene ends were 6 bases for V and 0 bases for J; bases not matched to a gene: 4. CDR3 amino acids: CASRYRGANTGELFF. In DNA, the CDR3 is TGTGCCAGCAGGTACAGGGGCGCGAACACCGGGGAGCTGTTTTTT.

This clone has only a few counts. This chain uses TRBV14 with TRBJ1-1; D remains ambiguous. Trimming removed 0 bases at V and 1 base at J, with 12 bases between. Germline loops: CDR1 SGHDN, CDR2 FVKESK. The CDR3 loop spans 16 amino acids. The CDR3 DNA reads TGTGCCAGCAGCCAAGAGGGAGGGCTGGGGAACACTGAAGCTTTCTTT. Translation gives CASSQEGGLGNTEAFF.

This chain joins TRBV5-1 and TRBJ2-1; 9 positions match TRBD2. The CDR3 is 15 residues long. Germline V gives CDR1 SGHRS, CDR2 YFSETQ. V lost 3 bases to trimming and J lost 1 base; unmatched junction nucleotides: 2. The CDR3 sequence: CASSSTSGSYNEQFF. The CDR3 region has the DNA TGCGCCAGCAGCTCTACTAGCGGGTCCTACAATGAGCAGTTCTTC.

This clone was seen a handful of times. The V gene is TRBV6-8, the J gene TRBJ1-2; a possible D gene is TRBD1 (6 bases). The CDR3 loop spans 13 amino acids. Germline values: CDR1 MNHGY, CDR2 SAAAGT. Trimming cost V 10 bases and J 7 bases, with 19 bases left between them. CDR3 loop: CAIRGLLTGGYTF. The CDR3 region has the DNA TGTGCCATCAGGGGATTGTTAACAGGTGGCTACACCTTC.

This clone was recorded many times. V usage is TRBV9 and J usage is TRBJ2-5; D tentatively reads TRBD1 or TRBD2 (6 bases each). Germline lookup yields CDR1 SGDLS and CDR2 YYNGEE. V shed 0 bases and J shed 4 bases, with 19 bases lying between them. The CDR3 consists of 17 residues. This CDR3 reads CASSVGGGAGVAETQYF. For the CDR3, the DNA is TGTGCCAGCAGCGTAGGGGGCGGGGCAGGGGTCGCAGAGACCCAGTACTTC.

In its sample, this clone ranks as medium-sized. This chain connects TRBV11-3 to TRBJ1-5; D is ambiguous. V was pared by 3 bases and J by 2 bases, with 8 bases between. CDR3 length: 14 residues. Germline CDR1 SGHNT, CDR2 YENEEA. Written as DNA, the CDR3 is TGTGCCAGCAGCTTTTCCGGGGGCAATCAGCCCCAGCATTTT. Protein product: CASSFSGGNQPQHF.

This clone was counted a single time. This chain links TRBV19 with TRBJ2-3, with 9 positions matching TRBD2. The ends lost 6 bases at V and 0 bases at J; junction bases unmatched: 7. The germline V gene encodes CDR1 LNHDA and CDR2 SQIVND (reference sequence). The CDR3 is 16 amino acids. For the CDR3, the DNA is TGTGCCAGTAGAAAGTGGCGGGAGGGAAGCACAGATACGCAGTATTTT. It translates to CASRKWREGSTDTQYF.

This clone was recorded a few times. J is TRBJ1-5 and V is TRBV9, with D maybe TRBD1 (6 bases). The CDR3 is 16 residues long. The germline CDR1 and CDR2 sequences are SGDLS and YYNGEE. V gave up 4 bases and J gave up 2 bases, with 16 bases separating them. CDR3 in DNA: TGTGCCAGCAGCCTCGGGACATCGAAGGGCAATCAGCCCCAGCATTTT. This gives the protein CASSLGTSKGNQPQHF.

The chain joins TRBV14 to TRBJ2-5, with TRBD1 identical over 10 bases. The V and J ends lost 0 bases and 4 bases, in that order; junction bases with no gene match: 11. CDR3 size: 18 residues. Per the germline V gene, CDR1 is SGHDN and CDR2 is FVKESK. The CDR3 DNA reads TGTGCCAGCAGCCAAGATCGCTGGACAGGGGGGGTGAGAGAGACCCAGTACTTC. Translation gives CASSQDRWTGGVRETQYF. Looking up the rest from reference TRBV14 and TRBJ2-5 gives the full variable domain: EAGVTQFPSHSVIEKGQTVTLRCDPISGHDNLYWYRRVMGKEIKFLLHFVKESKQDESGMPNNRFLAERTGGTYSTLKVQPAELEDSGVYFCASSQDRWTGGVRETQYFGPGTRLLVL.